Below, 32 T cell receptor beta chains from the same sample are listed, as sequenced in a study of cytomegalovirus exposure and HLA in healthy donors. The PCR contained 60 Vbeta and 13 Jbeta primers. TCRdb's copy holds only in-frame clones and misses some; the assay was immunoSEQ multiplex PCR. Here the sample spans fewer than 70,000 clones, about 70% being singletons. The material sequenced was PBMCs. These receptors were taken from a woman in her thirties in good health and CMV-seronegative.

The V gene is TRBV18, the J gene TRBJ1-1; the D is unclear. CDR3 length: 16 amino acids. V was trimmed by 2 bases and J by 4 bases, leaving 17 bases between them. Germline values: CDR1 KGHSH, CDR2 LQKENI. The CDR3 loop is CASSPYPGREGTEAFF. The CDR3 bases are TGTGCCAGCTCACCATATCCCGGGCGGGAGGGCACTGAAGCTTTCTTT.

The V gene is TRBV5-6, the J gene TRBJ2-7; 9 positions match TRBD1. The V segment lost 1 base and the J segment 2 bases; nucleotides outside the gene matches: 4. The CDR3 runs 15 residues. CDR1 is SGHDT, CDR2 YYEEEE, per germline. The CDR3 region has the DNA TGTGCCAGCAGCTTGTTAGGGACAGGGACCTACGAGCAGTACTTC. Protein sequence: CASSLLGTGTYEQYF.

The chain links TRBV5-1 to TRBJ2-5; the D gene is possibly TRBD2 (6 bases). V gave up 3 bases and J gave up 11 bases, with 20 bases separating them. This CDR3 is built from 14 residues. Germline assignment: CDR1 SGHRS and CDR2 YFSETQ. In nucleotides, the CDR3 is TGCGCCAGCAGCTACTCCTGGCCTACGGGGGAGCAGTACTTC. Its translation: CASSYSWPTGEQYF.

The chain joins TRBV7-6 to TRBJ1-6; possible D gene TRBD1, 6 bases. CDR3 length: 14 residues. V shed 1 base and J shed 10 bases, with 11 bases lying between them. From germline, CDR1 is SGHVS and CDR2 FNYEAQ. The CDR3 spells CASSLEGVGSPLHF. CDR3 nucleotide sequence: TGTGCCAGCAGCTTAGAGGGGGTAGGATCACCCCTCCACTTT.

The chain is built from TRBV7-3 and TRBJ1-1; a weak D match, TRBD1 (5 bases). Germline lookup yields CDR1 SGHTA and CDR2 FQGTGA. CDR3 length equals 13 residues. V lost 6 bases and J lost 3, with 11 bases in between. CDR3 region: CASRLRRDTEAFF. The CDR3 DNA is TGTGCCAGCAGACTTCGCAGGGACACTGAAGCTTTCTTT.

The V call is TRBV11-2, the J call TRBJ2-2, with D perhaps TRBD1 (6 bases). Germline CDR1 SGHAT, CDR2 FQNNGV. The CDR3 is 13 amino acids. The ends were cut back, 3 bases at V and 6 bases at J, with 8 bases in the middle. CDR3 in amino acids: CASSFPGAGELFF. The CDR3 nucleotides read TGTGCCAGCAGCTTCCCAGGGGCCGGGGAGCTGTTTTTT.

This chain joins TRBV18 and TRBJ2-7, with 10 positions matching TRBD1. Germline trimming cut 3 bases from V and 5 bases from J; bases unmatched to any gene: 7. The CDR3 is 15 amino acids. Germline values: CDR1 KGHSH, CDR2 LQKENI. The CDR3 region is CASSPQTGGGHEQYF. The CDR3 DNA is TGTGCCAGCTCACCCCAGACAGGGGGCGGCCACGAGCAGTACTTC.

This clone was counted a few times. CDR3 sequence reads: CASSLGRSETQYF. The CDR3 region has the DNA TGTGCCAGCAGCTTAGGTAGATCAGAGACCCAGTACTTC. This rearrangement joins TRBV7-9 to TRBJ2-5; D remains unclear. Trimming took 1 base from V and 4 from J, leaving 7 bases between them. Germline loops: CDR1 SEHNR, CDR2 FQNEAQ (reference sequence). The CDR3 runs 13 residues.

In its sample, this clone was seen a few times. The CDR3: CSGRTGAGYTF. The CDR3 region has the DNA TGCAGTGGTAGGACAGGGGCCGGCTACACCTTC. J is TRBJ1-2 and V is TRBV20-1; 9 positions match TRBD1. After removal of 7 bases from V and 8 bases from J, the junction contained 5 bases not matched to a gene. Germline V gene lookup returns CDR1 DFQATT and CDR2 SNEGSKA (reference sequence). The CDR3 sequence is 11 residues long.

V and J are TRBV5-1 and TRBJ2-5; tentative D call: TRBD1 (7 bases). Looked up from germline, CDR1 is SGHRS and CDR2 is YFSETQ. CDR3 length: 15 residues. Trimming shortened V by 4 bases and J by 1 base, and 14 bases separated the two germline ends. CDR3 in amino acids: CASSAAGQLQETQYF. The CDR3 coding sequence is TGCGCCAGCAGCGCGGCGGGACAGCTCCAAGAGACCCAGTACTTC.

This clone was recorded a few times. The rearrangement joins TRBV19 to TRBJ1-4; D may be TRBD1 (5 bases). Germline V gene data show CDR1 as LNHDA and CDR2 as SQIVND (reference sequence). V gave up 6 bases and J gave up 8 bases, with 16 bases separating them. CDR3 length: 14 amino acids. For the CDR3, the DNA is TGTGCCAGTAGGCGGGACGGCGGCGGGGAAAAACTGTTTTTT. It yields the protein CASRRDGGGEKLFF. The variable domain in full, completed from reference TRBV19 and TRBJ1-4, reads DGGITQSPKYLFRKEGQNVTLSCEQNLNHDAMYWYRQDPGQGLRLIYYSQIVNDFQKGDIAEGYSVSREKKESFPLTVTSAQKNPTAFYLCASRRDGGGEKLFFGSGTQLSVL.

This sequence joins TRBV6-5 and TRBJ1-5; D remains unclear. V shed 0 bases and J shed 0 bases, with 9 bases lying between them. The CDR3 is 16 amino acids. The germline CDR1 and CDR2 sequences are MNHEY and SVGAGI. Written as DNA, the CDR3 is TGTGCCAGCAGTTACTCAAAGGACTATAGCAATCAGCCCCAGCATTTT. Its translation: CASSYSKDYSNQPQHF.

The V gene is TRBV6-1, the J gene TRBJ1-5, with TRBD1 matching 8 bases. The V gene's germline CDR1 is MNHNS and CDR2 SASEGT. The CDR3 is 14 amino acids. V was pared by 6 bases and J by 2 bases, with 3 bases of the junction left unmatched. CDR3 loop: CASRMTGGNQPQHF. The CDR3 DNA reads as TGTGCCAGCAGAATGACAGGGGGCAATCAGCCCCAGCATTTT.

The rearrangement joins TRBV11-2 to TRBJ1-1; 7 nucleotides align to TRBD1. CDR3 length: 15 residues. The junction had 9 bases not matched to a gene; V was cut back by 1 base and J by 7 bases. Germline CDR1 and CDR2: SGHAT and FQNNGV. The CDR3 is CASSLVFRGSNEAFF. Here the CDR3 DNA reads TGTGCCAGCAGCTTAGTATTCAGGGGGTCGAATGAAGCTTTCTTT.

The chain carries TRBV2 and TRBJ1-5; D gene unclear. The germline V and J ends were trimmed by 1 base and 5 bases, with 6 bases remaining between them. Per germline, CDR1 SNHLY and CDR2 FYNNEI. The CDR3 is made up of 13 amino acids. CDR3 loop: CASSEEADQPQHF. CDR3 in DNA: TGTGCCAGCAGTGAAGAGGCGGATCAGCCCCAGCATTTT.

This clone was recorded once. The chain combines TRBV9 with TRBJ1-2, with 7 bases identical to TRBD1. CDR3 length equals 15 residues. Germline CDR1 reads SGDLS; CDR2 reads YYNGEE. V dropped 0 bases and J dropped 8; count of bases not matched to a gene: 10. The CDR3 coding sequence is TGTGCCAGCAGCGTAGATAGCAGGGGGTCAGGAGGCTACACCTTC. It codes for CASSVDSRGSGGYTF.

A single count supports this clone. The J gene is TRBJ2-1, the V gene TRBV7-2; no firm D call. The CDR3 loop spans 11 amino acids. The V end was cut by 5 bases, the J end by 6 bases, with 5 bases between. Per germline, CDR1 SGHTA and CDR2 FQGNSA. In nucleotides, the CDR3 is TGTGCCAGCAGCCCCCGCAATGAGCAGTTCTTC. As protein: CASSPRNEQFF.

V and J are TRBV6-1 and TRBJ2-5; no reliable D call. The CDR3 contains 13 residues. The V end lost 5 bases, the J end lost 7 bases, and 14 bases lay between the germline ends. Germline CDR1 reads MNHNS; CDR2 reads SASEGT. The CDR3: CASSLTQARTQYF. CDR3 DNA: TGTGCCAGCAGTCTCACTCAGGCAAGGACCCAGTACTTC.

The chain employs TRBV19 and TRBJ2-3; 9 bases map to TRBD1. V lost 4 bases, J lost 1 base, and 9 bases stayed unmatched. The CDR3 consists of 17 residues. CDR1 LNHDA and CDR2 SQIVND come from the germline V gene (reference sequence). CDR3 residues: CASSTLQGAGGTDTQYF. CDR3 nucleotides: TGTGCCAGTAGTACATTACAGGGGGCTGGGGGCACAGATACGCAGTATTTT. Drawing the rest from reference TRBV19 and TRBJ2-3, the complete variable domain is DGGITQSPKYLFRKEGQNVTLSCEQNLNHDAMYWYRQDPGQGLRLIYYSQIVNDFQKGDIAEGYSVSREKKESFPLTVTSAQKNPTAFYLCASSTLQGAGGTDTQYFGPGTRLTVL.

CDR3 sequence: CASSLRARDEQYF. The CDR3 DNA is TGTGCCAGCAGCTTGCGGGCGCGGGACGAGCAGTACTTC. The chain is built from TRBV5-6 and TRBJ2-7; D is perhaps TRBD2 (5 bases). Germline V lookup: CDR1 SGHDT, CDR2 YYEEEE. V dropped 1 base and J dropped 5 bases, with 10 bases sitting between them. The CDR3 has 13 residues.

The V call is TRBV9, the J call TRBJ2-5; 7 nucleotides align to TRBD1. Trimming cost V 4 bases and J 7 bases; bases outside gene matches: 10. The CDR3 extends over 14 amino acids. Germline CDR1 and CDR2: SGDLS and YYNGEE. The CDR3 DNA sequence: TGTGCCAGCAGCCCCCGGACAGGTCCGGCGACCCAGTACTTC. Translation: CASSPRTGPATQYF. The whole variable domain, remainder taken from reference TRBV9 and TRBJ2-5, is DSGVTQTPKHLITATGQRVTLRCSPRSGDLSVYWYQQSLDQGLQFLIQYYNGEERAKGNILERFSAQQFPDLHSELNLSSLELGDSALYFCASSPRTGPATQYFGPGTRLLVL.

This chain uses TRBV7-9 with TRBJ1-3; perhaps TRBD1 as D (6 bases). CDR3 length equals 15 residues. Germline CDR1 reads SEHNR; CDR2 reads FQNEAQ (reference sequence). The germline V and J ends were trimmed by 6 bases and 1 base, with 13 bases remaining between them. CDR3 residues: CASSSDRISGNTIYF. DNA of the CDR3: TGTGCCAGCAGTTCAGACAGGATATCTGGAAACACCATATATTTT.

This rearrangement joins TRBV15 to TRBJ2-3, with 7 bases lining up with TRBD2. Germline V gives CDR1 LNHNV, CDR2 YYDKDF (reference sequence). Losses at the gene ends were 0 bases for V and 10 bases for J; bases not matched to a gene: 4. The CDR3 covers 13 residues. Here the CDR3 DNA reads TGTGCCACCAGCAGAGATTCGGGGAGGGCGCAGTATTTT. Residues: CATSRDSGRAQYF. Together with reference TRBV15 and TRBJ2-3, the CDR3 gives the full variable domain: DAMVIQNPRYQVTQFGKPVTLSCSQTLNHNVMYWYQQKSSQAPKLLFHYYDKDFNNEADTPDNFQSRRPNTSFCFLDIRSPGLGDTAMYLCATSRDSGRAQYFGPGTRLTVL.

V is TRBV6-1 and J is TRBJ1-4; the match to TRBD1 covers 7 bases. Germline V lookup: CDR1 MNHNS, CDR2 SASEGT. V lost 8 bases to trimming and J lost 2 bases; unmatched junction nucleotides: 8. This CDR3 is 15 amino acids long. The CDR3 DNA sequence: TGTGCCAGCGCCCCCCCAGGGGGGACTAATGAAAAACTGTTTTTT. This gives the protein CASAPPGGTNEKLFF.

This clone came up a few times. One end of the junction is discordant with germline, which a read error may explain. The rearrangement uses TRBV30 and TRBJ2-7; D perhaps matches TRBD2 (7 bases). Germline V lookup: CDR1 GTSNPN, CDR2 SVGIG (reference sequence). This CDR3 spans 13 amino acids. The CDR3 nucleotides are TGTGCCTTCCGAGGGGGGGGCTCCTGCGAGCTGTACTTC. Translating gives CAFRGGGSCELYF.

V gene TRBV29-1 combines with J gene TRBJ2-5; 8 nucleotides agree with TRBD1. The J call may be wrong; the DNA end is better matched by TRBJ2-7. From germline, CDR1 is SQVTM and CDR2 ANQGSEA. The CDR3 is made up of 14 amino acids. This CDR3 is CSVYSGTGDYEQYF. The CDR3 bases are TGCAGCGTGTATTCCGGGACAGGAGACTACGAGCAGTACTTC.

The chain carries TRBV5-1 and TRBJ2-5; D perhaps matches TRBD2 (7 bases). The ends were cut back, 1 base at V and 5 bases at J, with 12 bases in the middle. The length of the CDR3 is 14 residues. Germline values: CDR1 SGHRS, CDR2 YFSETQ. CDR3 amino acids: CASSLRGAQETQYF. The CDR3, as DNA: TGCGCCAGCAGCTTGCGGGGGGCCCAGGAGACCCAGTACTTC.

This chain joins TRBV19 and TRBJ1-2; tentative D call: TRBD1 (5 bases). Trimming took off 6 bases at V and 8 bases at J, with 16 bases between the two ends. There are 13 residues in the CDR3. The germline V gene has CDR1 LNHDA and CDR2 SQIVND (reference sequence). The CDR3 DNA follows: TGTGCCAGTAGGATCCAGGGTACAGACGGCTACACCTTC. Residues: CASRIQGTDGYTF.

This clone has only a few counts. V is TRBV4-2 and J is TRBJ2-7; 10 bases agree with TRBD2. V gave up 0 bases and J gave up 3 bases; unmatched junction bases: 8. This CDR3 comprises 17 residues. Germline V gene data show CDR1 as LGHNA and CDR2 as YNFKEQ. For the CDR3, the DNA is TGTGCCAGCAGCCAAGATCCTCGGTCTAGCGGGAGCTACGAGCAGTACTTC. Amino acid sequence: CASSQDPRSSGSYEQYF.

This clone was found a few times. The chain employs TRBV7-8 and TRBJ1-5, with 9 positions matching TRBD1. Germline V gene lookup returns CDR1 SGHVS and CDR2 FQNEAQ. This CDR3 contains 14 residues. V shed 4 bases and J 7 bases; nucleotides not matched to a gene: 5. The DNA for the CDR3 is TGTGCCAGCAGCTCACTACAGGGGGCGCAGCCCCAGCATTTT. Translated, it gives CASSSLQGAQPQHF.

V is TRBV19 and J is TRBJ1-1; 7 nucleotides line up with TRBD1. The CDR3 has 14 residues. J lost 0 bases, V lost 8 bases, and 6 bases had no gene match. CDR1 is LNHDA, CDR2 SQIVND, per germline (reference sequence). The CDR3 here is CASADRQMNTEAFF. Written as DNA, the CDR3 is TGTGCCAGTGCGGACAGGCAGATGAACACTGAAGCTTTCTTT.

J is TRBJ1-5 and V is TRBV2; D is undetermined. Germline lookup yields CDR1 SNHLY and CDR2 FYNNEI. Trimming took off 8 bases at V and 3 bases at J, with 11 bases between the two ends. This CDR3 is 13 amino acids long. The DNA for the CDR3 is TGTGCCAGCCGACTACAGCCCAATCAGCCCCAGCATTTT. Translating it yields CASRLQPNQPQHF.